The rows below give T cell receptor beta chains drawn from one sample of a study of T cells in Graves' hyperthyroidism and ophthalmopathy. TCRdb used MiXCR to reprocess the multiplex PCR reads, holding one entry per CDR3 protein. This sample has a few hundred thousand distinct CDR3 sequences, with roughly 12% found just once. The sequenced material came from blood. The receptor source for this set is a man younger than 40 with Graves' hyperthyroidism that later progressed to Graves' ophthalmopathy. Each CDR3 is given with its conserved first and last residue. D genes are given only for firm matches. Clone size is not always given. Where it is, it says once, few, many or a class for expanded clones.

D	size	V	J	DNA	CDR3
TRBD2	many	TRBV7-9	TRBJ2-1	TGTGCCAGCAGCAAGACAGGCGGGGGGAATGAGCAGTTCTTC	CASSKTGGGNEQFF
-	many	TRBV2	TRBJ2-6	TGTGCCAGCAGTGATCCAGGGACCATAGCTTCTGGGGCCAACGTCCTGACTTTC	CASSDPGTIASGANVLTF
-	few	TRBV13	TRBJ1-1	TGTGCCAGCAGCTTTATCCCCGTCGATGGGAACACTGAAGCTTTCTTT	CASSFIPVDGNTEAFF
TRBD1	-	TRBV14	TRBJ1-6	TGTGCCAGCAGCGGACAGGGCCTCTATAATTCACCCCTCCACTTT	CASSGQGLYNSPLHF
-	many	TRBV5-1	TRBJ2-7	TGCGCCAGCAGCTTGACGGCAATGGGGACCTACGAGCAGTACTTC	CASSLTAMGTYEQYF
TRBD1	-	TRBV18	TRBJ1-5	TGTGCCAGCTTACAGGAGACAGGGTCATTAAGCAATCAGCCCCAGCATTTT	CASLQETGSLSNQPQHF
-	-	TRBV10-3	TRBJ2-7	TGTGCCGTCAACGACGGACTGGACTACGAGCAGTACTTC	CAVNDGLDYEQYF
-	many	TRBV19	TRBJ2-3	TGTGCCAGTAGTATCGGAGGGTTCACGGGCACAGATACGCAGTATTTT	CASSIGGFTGTDTQYF
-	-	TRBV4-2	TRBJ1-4	TGTGCCAGCAGCCAAGGTCCAGGGCAGAATGAAAAACTGTTTTTT	CASSQGPGQNEKLFF
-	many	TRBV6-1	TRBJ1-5	TGTGCCAGCAGTTATTCCAGGGTTCAGCCCCAGCATTTT	CASSYSRVQPQHF
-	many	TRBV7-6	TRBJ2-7	TGTGCCAGCAGCTTTCGGCCCGGGACCGGGGAGCAGTACTTC	CASSFRPGTGEQYF
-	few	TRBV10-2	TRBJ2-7	TGCGCCAGCTGTCAGGGGGGCTCCGCTCGAAGCTCCTACGAGCAGTACTTC	CASCQGGSARSSYEQYF
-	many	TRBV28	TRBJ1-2	TGTGCCAGCAGTGTGTCGGGCTATGGCTACACCTTC	CASSVSGYGYTF
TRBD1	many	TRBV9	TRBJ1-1	TGTGCCAGCAGCCCTGAGACAGGGCCGGGCACTGAAGCTTTCTTT	CASSPETGPGTEAFF
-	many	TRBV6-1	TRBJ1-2	TGTGCCAGCAGTTCCGACAACGGCTACACCTTC	CASSSDNGYTF
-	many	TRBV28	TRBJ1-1	TGTGCCAGCAGGGTCTATAGGAACACTGAAGCTTTCTTT	CASRVYRNTEAFF
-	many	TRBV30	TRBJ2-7	TGTGCCTGGAGTGTAGATAGGGTGAACGAGCAGTACTTC	CAWSVDRVNEQYF